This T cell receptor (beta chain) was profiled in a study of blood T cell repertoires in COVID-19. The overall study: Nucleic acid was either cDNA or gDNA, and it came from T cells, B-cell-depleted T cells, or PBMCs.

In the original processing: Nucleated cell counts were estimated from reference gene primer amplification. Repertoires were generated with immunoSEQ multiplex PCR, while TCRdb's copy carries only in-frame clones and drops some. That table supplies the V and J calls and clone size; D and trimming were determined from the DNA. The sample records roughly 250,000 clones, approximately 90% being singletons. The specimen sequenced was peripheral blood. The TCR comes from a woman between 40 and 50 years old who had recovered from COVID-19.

DNA for the CDR3: TGTGCCAGCAGCTTACGCGGGACGGAGACCCAGTACTTC. It yields the protein CASSLRGTETQYF. V gene TRBV7-3 combines with J gene TRBJ2-5; a possible D gene is TRBD2 (6 bases). The V gene lost 2 bases and the J gene lost 5 bases, with 9 bases spanning the gap. CDR1 is SGHTA and CDR2 is FQGTGA in the germline V gene. The CDR3 totals 13 residues.